The 21 T cell receptor beta chains listed next were all sequenced from one sample in a study of cytomegalovirus exposure and HLA in healthy donors. This PCR relied on a set of 60 Vbeta primers and 13 Jbeta primers. Clones were sequenced by immunoSEQ multiplex PCR, and TCRdb holds only the in-frame ones, with some missing. In the table there are about 200,000 clones, around 80% of which are singletons. Material for sequencing was PBMCs. The receptors stem from a man aged 40-49 years in good health and CMV-seropositive.

This clone was recorded once. V is TRBV5-1 and J is TRBJ2-1; 14 nucleotides align to TRBD2. Per the germline V gene, CDR1 is SGHRS and CDR2 is YFSETQ. V was pared by 4 bases and J by 6 bases, with 3 bases of the junction left unmatched. The CDR3 spans 15 residues. In DNA, the CDR3 is TGCGCCAGCAGCCCGGGACTAGCGGGAGCCAATGAGCAGTTCTTC. Translated, it gives CASSPGLAGANEQFF.

This clone was detected a few times. The gene calls are TRBV14 and TRBJ1-6; D is possibly TRBD1 (6 bases). Trimming left V 6 bases short and J 10 bases short, with 13 bases between. This CDR3 comprises 13 residues. From germline, CDR1 is SGHDN and CDR2 FVKESK. The CDR3 coding sequence is TGTGCCAGCAGACACACAGGGCCGTCACCCCTCCACTTT. This codes for CASRHTGPSPLHF. The full variable domain, in which reference TRBV14 and TRBJ1-6 provide the parts outside the CDR3, is EAGVTQFPSHSVIEKGQTVTLRCDPISGHDNLYWYRRVMGKEIKFLLHFVKESKQDESGMPNNRFLAERTGGTYSTLKVQPAELEDSGVYFCASRHTGPSPLHFGNGTRLTVT.

The V call is TRBV15, the J call TRBJ1-1; the D gene is possibly TRBD1 (6 bases). Trimming left V 6 bases short and J 4 bases short, with 12 bases between. CDR1 and CDR2 (germline): LNHNV, YYDKDF (reference sequence). CDR3 size: 13 residues. DNA for the CDR3: TGTGCCACCAGTAGCACAGGGATCACTGAAGCTTTCTTT. This sequence encodes CATSSTGITEAFF.

Concerning this clone itself: The identical CDR3 is also encoded by other nucleotide sequences in the sample. The rearrangement links TRBV7-2 to TRBJ1-2; no clear D gene. CDR1 is SGHTA and CDR2 is FQGNSA in the germline V gene. The V end was cut by 6 bases, the J end by 5 bases, with 16 bases between. This CDR3 spans 14 amino acids. In nucleotides, the CDR3 is TGTGCCAGCAGTGTGGAGGTCAGGCGATATGGCTACACCTTC. It encodes CASSVEVRRYGYTF.

A single count supports this clone. This chain uses TRBV11-2 with TRBJ1-2; 8 bases match TRBD1. Looked up from germline, CDR1 is SGHAT and CDR2 is FQNNGV. Trimming cost V 5 bases and J 2 bases; bases outside gene matches: 13. The CDR3 sequence is 17 residues long. The CDR3 DNA follows: TGTGCCAGCAGCCACGCCGCCGGGGACAGGCGCAACTATGGCTACACCTTC. Residues: CASSHAAGDRRNYGYTF.

J is TRBJ2-1 and V is TRBV6-6; 9 nucleotides align to TRBD1. The V segment lost 6 bases and the J segment 8 bases; nucleotides outside the gene matches: 5. Germline V lookup: CDR1 MNHNY, CDR2 SVGAGI (reference sequence). CDR3 length: 13 residues. DNA for the CDR3: TGTGCCAGCAGGGGACAGGGAGGAGATGAGCAGTTCTTC. Translating gives CASRGQGGDEQFF.

The chain has TRBV19 and TRBJ2-5; 9 bases align to TRBD2. The V gene end was trimmed by 4 bases and the J gene end by 3 bases; junction bases not matched to a gene: 0. The CDR3 spans 13 residues. The germline gives CDR1 LNHDA, CDR2 SQIVND (reference sequence). The CDR3 protein is CASSTSGKETQYF. CDR3 DNA: TGTGCCAGTAGTACTAGCGGGAAAGAGACCCAGTACTTC.

This clone appeared a single time. The V call is TRBV7-9, the J call TRBJ1-1; TRBD1 agrees at 9 bases. Germline V gives CDR1 SEHNR, CDR2 FQNEAQ (reference sequence). Trimming at V came to 2 bases and at J to 5 bases, leaving 6 bases not matched to a gene. The length of the CDR3 is 15 residues. CDR3 DNA: TGTGCCAGCAGCTTATTACAGGGGGCGGGAACTGAAGCTTTCTTT. Amino acids: CASSLLQGAGTEAFF.

Worth noting for this clone: Other DNA sequences in this sample translate to the same CDR3. V usage is TRBV5-6 and J usage is TRBJ1-2; tentatively, D is TRBD1 (5 bases). Per germline, CDR1 SGHDT and CDR2 YYEEEE. The CDR3 contains 15 residues. Trimming stripped 3 bases from V and 2 bases from J, with 14 bases between. CDR3 amino acids: CASSWRDRKNYGYTF. DNA of the CDR3: TGTGCCAGCAGCTGGAGAGACAGAAAAAACTATGGCTACACCTTC.

This chain uses TRBV9 with TRBJ2-1, with D possibly being TRBD1 (6 bases). Germline lookup yields CDR1 SGDLS and CDR2 YYNGEE. The germline V and J ends were trimmed by 0 bases and 9 bases, with 22 bases remaining between them. CDR3 size: 17 residues. The CDR3 sequence: CASSVVSIGTRIFEQFF. CDR3 DNA: TGTGCCAGCAGCGTAGTCTCTATTGGGACACGGATTTTTGAGCAGTTCTTC.

The J gene is TRBJ1-1, the V gene TRBV6-5; D not resolved. Trimming cost V 6 bases and J 1 base, with 15 bases left between them. Looked up from germline, CDR1 is MNHEY and CDR2 is SVGAGI. This CDR3 contains 15 residues. This CDR3 is CASSPMGRGNTEAFF. The CDR3 DNA is TGTGCCAGCAGCCCGATGGGCCGGGGGAACACTGAAGCTTTCTTT.

In its sample, this clone was seen a few times. The J gene is TRBJ1-5, the V gene TRBV27; perhaps TRBD1 as D (6 bases). There are 13 residues in the CDR3. Trimming pared 6 bases from V and 7 bases from J, leaving 13 bases between. From germline, CDR1 is MNHEY and CDR2 SMNVEV (reference sequence). This CDR3 is CASREYRDQPQHF. CDR3 nucleotide sequence: TGTGCCAGCAGGGAATACAGGGACCAGCCCCAGCATTTT.

This sequence joins TRBV5-4 and TRBJ2-5; 13 nucleotides line up with TRBD2. CDR1 is SGHNT, CDR2 YYREEE, per germline (reference sequence). The CDR3 is 13 amino acids. J gave up 4 bases and V 7 bases, and 1 base lay outside the gene matches. The CDR3 nucleotides read TGTGCCAGCGGACTAGCGGGAGTAGAGACCCAGTACTTC. It encodes CASGLAGVETQYF.

In nucleotides, the CDR3 is TGTGCCAGCAGCCCTCCCGCAGGGGGCGTATCAGGCGAGCAGTACTTC. Translated: CASSPPAGGVSGEQYF. The rearrangement joins TRBV28 to TRBJ2-7; 8 bases line up with TRBD1. This CDR3 spans 16 amino acids. Losses at the gene ends were 6 bases for V and 6 bases for J; bases not matched to a gene: 16. Germline lookup yields CDR1 MDHEN and CDR2 SYDVKM.

The chain carries TRBV7-8 and TRBJ2-7; 11 bases line up with TRBD1. With 2 bases clipped from V and 4 bases from J, the junction kept 7 bases outside the gene matches. Per germline, CDR1 SGHVS and CDR2 FQNEAQ. This CDR3 is 16 amino acids long. The CDR3: CASSLRGGQGVYEQYF. For the CDR3, the DNA is TGTGCCAGCAGCTTAAGGGGGGGACAGGGGGTGTACGAGCAGTACTTC.

In regard to this clone: Other DNA sequences in this specimen translate into the identical CDR3. The V and J genes are TRBV5-1 and TRBJ2-1, with D hard to call. The length of the CDR3 is 12 residues. Germline V gene data show CDR1 as SGHRS and CDR2 as YFSETQ. V was shortened by 1 base and J by 6 bases, with 5 bases between the two germline ends. The CDR3 sequence: CASSLTVNEQFF. The DNA for the CDR3 is TGCGCCAGCAGCTTGACAGTCAATGAGCAGTTCTTC.

The V and J genes are TRBV6-4 and TRBJ1-5; D unclear. The CDR3 is made up of 13 amino acids. CDR1 MRHNA and CDR2 SNTAGT come from the germline V gene. The V end was cut by 5 bases, the J end by 4 bases, with 9 bases between. In nucleotides, the CDR3 is TGTGCCAGCAGTCACACCTTTAATCAGCCCCAGCATTTT. Translated: CASSHTFNQPQHF.

The chain joins TRBV19 to TRBJ2-1, with 10 nucleotides matching TRBD2. Germline V gives CDR1 LNHDA, CDR2 SQIVND (reference sequence). There are 13 residues in the CDR3. V shed 9 bases, J shed 3 bases, and the junction held 2 bases outside the gene matches. In DNA, the CDR3 is TGTGCCAGCGGACTAGCGGACTACAATGAGCAGTTCTTC. Its protein product is CASGLADYNEQFF.

The chain links TRBV28 to TRBJ2-5; 9 nucleotides agree with TRBD1. This CDR3 spans 15 amino acids. Germline CDR1 reads MDHEN; CDR2 reads SYDVKM. V was pared by 4 bases and J by 11 bases, with 14 bases of the junction left unmatched. In nucleotides, the CDR3 is TGTGCCAGCAGTTCGGCCGGGACAGGGATCAAGGAGCAGTACTTC. This translates into CASSSAGTGIKEQYF.

Only one count was recorded for this clone. The chain uses TRBV18 and TRBJ2-1, with TRBD1 identical over 8 bases. Germline V gene lookup returns CDR1 KGHSH and CDR2 LQKENI. Unmatched junction bases numbered 11, after V lost 1 base and J lost 6 bases. The CDR3 sequence is 17 residues long. The DNA of the CDR3 is TGTGCCAGCTCACCACGGATACAGGGGGAGAGCACCAATGAGCAGTTCTTC. It translates to CASSPRIQGESTNEQFF.

V is TRBV6-5 and J is TRBJ2-2; 10 nucleotides match TRBD1. The V and J ends lost 6 bases and 3 bases, in that order; junction bases with no gene match: 4. CDR1 is MNHEY, CDR2 SVGAGI, per germline. CDR3 length: 15 amino acids. The CDR3 protein is CASRTGGTDTGELFF. The CDR3, as DNA: TGTGCCAGCAGGACAGGGGGCACGGACACCGGGGAGCTGTTTTTT.